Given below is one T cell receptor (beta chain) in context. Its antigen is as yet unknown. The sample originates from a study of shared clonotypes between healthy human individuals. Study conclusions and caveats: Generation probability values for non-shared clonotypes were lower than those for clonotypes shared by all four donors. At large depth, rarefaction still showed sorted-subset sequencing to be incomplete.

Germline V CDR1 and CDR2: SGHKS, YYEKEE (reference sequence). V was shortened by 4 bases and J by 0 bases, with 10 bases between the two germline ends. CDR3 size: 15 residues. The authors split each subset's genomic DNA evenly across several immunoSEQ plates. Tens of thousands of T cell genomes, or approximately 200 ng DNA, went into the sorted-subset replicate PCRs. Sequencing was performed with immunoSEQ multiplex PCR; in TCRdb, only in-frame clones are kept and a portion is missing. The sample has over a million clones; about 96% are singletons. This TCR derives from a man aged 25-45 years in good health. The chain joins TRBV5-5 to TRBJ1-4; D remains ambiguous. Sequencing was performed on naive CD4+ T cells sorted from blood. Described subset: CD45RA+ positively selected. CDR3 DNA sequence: TGTGCCAGCAGCCTATTTACCGCAACTAATGAAAAACTGTTTTTT. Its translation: CASSLFTATNEKLFF.